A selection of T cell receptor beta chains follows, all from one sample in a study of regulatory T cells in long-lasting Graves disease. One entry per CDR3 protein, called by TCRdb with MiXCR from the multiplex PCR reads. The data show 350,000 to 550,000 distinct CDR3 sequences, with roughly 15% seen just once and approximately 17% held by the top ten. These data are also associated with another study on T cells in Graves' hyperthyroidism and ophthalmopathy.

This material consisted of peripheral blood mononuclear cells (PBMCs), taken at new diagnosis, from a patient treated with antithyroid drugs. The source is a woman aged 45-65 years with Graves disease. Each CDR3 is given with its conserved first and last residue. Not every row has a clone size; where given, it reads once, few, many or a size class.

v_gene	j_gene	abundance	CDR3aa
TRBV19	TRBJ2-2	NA	CATLGWGDVFTGELFF
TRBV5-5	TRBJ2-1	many	CASSTDMTYNEQFF
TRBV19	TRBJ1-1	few	CASSTGFSTEAFF
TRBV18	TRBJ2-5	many	CASSVTVSETQYF
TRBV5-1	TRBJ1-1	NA	CASSLGVGANTEAFF
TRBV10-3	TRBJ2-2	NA	CAISALGNTGELFF
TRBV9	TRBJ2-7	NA	CASSVGWGGYEQYF
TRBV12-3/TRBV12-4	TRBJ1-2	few	CASSLTGGTGYGYTF
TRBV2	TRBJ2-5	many	CASSAGYQETQYF
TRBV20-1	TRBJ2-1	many	CSARGTQAYNEQFF
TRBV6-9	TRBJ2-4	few	CASSSATGNIQYF
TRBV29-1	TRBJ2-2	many	CSVEEGPGELFF
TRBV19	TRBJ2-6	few	CASKFSSGANVLTF
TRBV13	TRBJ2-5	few	CASATRAPQETQYF
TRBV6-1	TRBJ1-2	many	CASSPPFGRAGYTF
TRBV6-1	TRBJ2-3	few	CASRPGTSGGDTQYF
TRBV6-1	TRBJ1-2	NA	CASGPRKEKYGYTF
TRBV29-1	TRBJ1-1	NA	CSVAARLNTEAFF
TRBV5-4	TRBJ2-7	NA	CASSLAIMGSTPYEQYF
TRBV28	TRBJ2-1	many	CAIPWPPKHNEQFF
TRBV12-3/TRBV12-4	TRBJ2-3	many	CASNRGGLGPDTQYF
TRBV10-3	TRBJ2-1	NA	CAISGSGLGNEQFF
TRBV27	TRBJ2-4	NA	CASRAVLAKNIQYF
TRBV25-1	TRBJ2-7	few	CASSEDGRARNYEQYF